This T cell receptor (beta chain) stems from a study of tumor-infiltrating lymphocytes in primary liver carcinoma. Study results and caveats: Roughly 7.5-24% of top clones, and no more, occurred in all five tumor regions.

For each extraction, RNA and DNA were obtained together from around 18-30 mg of unsorted bulk tissue. CDR1 and CDR2 (germline): SQVTM, ANQGSEA. The CDR3 extends over 12 amino acids. Trimming stripped 7 bases from V and 5 bases from J, with 11 bases between. From around 500 ng total RNA, TCR beta cDNA was generated with a primer in the constant region. Libraries of TCR beta came from three nested multiplex PCR rounds with slightly modified ARM-PCR. Forward primers for TRBV1-TRBV30 and a C-beta reverse primer served the first two PCR rounds, at approximately 10 cycles each. TCRdb independently ran MiXCR on the multiplex PCR reads; one entry per CDR3 protein. This table holds approximately 110,000 distinct CDR3 sequences, around 62% found once. Notes on this clonotype: What it recognizes is unknown. This clone may be a read error of a much larger clone one base away.

V gene TRBV29-1 combines with J gene TRBJ2-2; D is tentatively TRBD1 or TRBD2 (5 bases each). This TCR came from an older woman with primary liver carcinoma and hepatitis B virus infection. Sequenced sample: liver tumor tissue from sampling region 1. Subset denoted: tumor region T1, superior pole. DNA for the CDR3: TGCAGCGCCCGATGGGGGACCGGGGAGCTGTTTTTT. This gives the protein CSARWGTGELFF.